The TCR beta chain under discussion was sequenced for a study of blood T cell repertoires in COVID-19. Study details: COVID-19 samples collected from the United States, Italy and Spain covered acute and convalescent phases.

Cohort 3 recovery required two negative PCRs, clearance, or symptom resolution. Only in-frame clones appear in the TCRdb table, and some are missing; sequencing was by immunoSEQ multiplex PCR. The sample shows around 400,000 clones, roughly 87% of them seen only once. The clonotype was recovered from a woman between 50 and 59 years old who had recovered from COVID-19. The material sequenced was PBMCs or T cells enriched from blood (not recorded which).

CDR3 sequence: CASSPVRTDTQYF. The CDR3 bases are TGTGCCAGCTCACCGGTCAGAACAGATACGCAGTATTTT. The chain uses TRBV18 and TRBJ2-3; D call uncertain. This CDR3 has 13 amino acids. Germline CDR1 is KGHSH and CDR2 is LQKENI. V was pared by 3 bases and J by 3 bases, with 7 bases between.